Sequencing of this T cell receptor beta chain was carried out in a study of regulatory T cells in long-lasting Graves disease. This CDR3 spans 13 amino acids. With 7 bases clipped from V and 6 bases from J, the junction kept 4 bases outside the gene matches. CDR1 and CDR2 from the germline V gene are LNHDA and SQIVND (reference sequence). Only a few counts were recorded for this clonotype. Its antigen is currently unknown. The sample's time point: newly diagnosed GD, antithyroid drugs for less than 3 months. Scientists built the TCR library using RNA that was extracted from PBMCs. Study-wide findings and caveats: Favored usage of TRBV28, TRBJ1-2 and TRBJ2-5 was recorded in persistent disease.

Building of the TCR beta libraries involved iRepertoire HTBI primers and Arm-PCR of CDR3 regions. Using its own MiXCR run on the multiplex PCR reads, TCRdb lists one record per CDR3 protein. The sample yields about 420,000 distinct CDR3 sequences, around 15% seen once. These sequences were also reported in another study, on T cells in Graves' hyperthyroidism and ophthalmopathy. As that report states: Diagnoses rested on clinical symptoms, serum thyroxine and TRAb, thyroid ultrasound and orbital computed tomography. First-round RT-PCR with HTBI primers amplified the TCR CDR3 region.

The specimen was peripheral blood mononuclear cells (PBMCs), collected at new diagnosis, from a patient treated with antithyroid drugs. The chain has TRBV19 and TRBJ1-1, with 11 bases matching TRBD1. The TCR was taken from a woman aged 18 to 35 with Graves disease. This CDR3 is CASTMDRGPEAFF. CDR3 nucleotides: TGTGCCAGTACCATGGACAGGGGGCCTGAAGCTTTCTTT.